This entry features one T cell receptor (beta chain) sequence. Its antigen remains unidentified. This record comes from a study of Ad26.COV2.S vaccination and SARS-CoV-2 variants. Study overall: Intramuscular Ad26.COV2.S at 5x10^10 or 1x10^11 viral particles.

Study-level findings and limits: Total T cell responses, in the TCR breadth and depth analyses, may have been underestimated.

Profiled with immunoSEQ multiplex PCR; TCRdb holds only in-frame clones, not every one. The sample includes about 350,000 clones, around nine tenths of them seen just once. The treatment: 19 received Ad26.COV2.S at low or high dose, single or two shots; 5 received placebo; per-sample allocation not given. Collection of the samples took place on day 63 after the first injection of vaccine or placebo. Vaccine was an Ad26 vector expressing Wuhan-strain SARS-CoV-2 spike. With 8 bases clipped from V and 6 bases from J, the junction kept 16 bases outside the gene matches. In germline, CDR1 is SGHTA, CDR2 FQGNSA. The CDR3 is made up of 16 amino acids.

The chain combines TRBV7-2 with TRBJ2-1; 7 nucleotides line up with TRBD2. The sample was peripheral blood, taken in a trial of Ad26.COV2.S vaccine versus placebo. This TCR was recovered from a person between 18 and 59 years old who received the Ad26.COV2.S COVID-19 vaccine or a placebo. The CDR3 region has the DNA TGTGCCAGCGGACCTTTGGGGGGAGGGCCCTTCAATGAGCAGTTCTTC. This encodes CASGPLGGGPFNEQFF.